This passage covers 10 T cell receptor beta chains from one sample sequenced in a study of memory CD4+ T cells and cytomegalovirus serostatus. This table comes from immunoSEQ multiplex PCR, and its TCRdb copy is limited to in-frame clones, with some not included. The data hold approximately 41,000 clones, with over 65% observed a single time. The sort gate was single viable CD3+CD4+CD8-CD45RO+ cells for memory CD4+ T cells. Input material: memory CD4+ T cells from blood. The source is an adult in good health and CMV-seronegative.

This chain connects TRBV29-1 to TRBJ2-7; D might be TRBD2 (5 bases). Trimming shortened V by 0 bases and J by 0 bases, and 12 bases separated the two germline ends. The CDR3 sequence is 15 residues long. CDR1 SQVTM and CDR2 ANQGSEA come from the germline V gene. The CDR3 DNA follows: TGCAGCGTTGAAGATCCTGGAGGAAGCTCCTACGAGCAGTACTTC. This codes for CSVEDPGGSSYEQYF.

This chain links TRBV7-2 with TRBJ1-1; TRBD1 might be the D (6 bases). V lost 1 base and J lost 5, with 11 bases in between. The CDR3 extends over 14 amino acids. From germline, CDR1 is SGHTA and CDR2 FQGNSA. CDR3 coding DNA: TGTGCCAGCAGCTTAGACAGGGCGGTAACTGAAGCTTTCTTT. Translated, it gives CASSLDRAVTEAFF. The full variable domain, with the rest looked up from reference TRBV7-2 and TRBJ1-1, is GAGVSQSPSNKVTEKGKDVELRCDPISGHTALYWYRQSLGQGLEFLIYFQGNSAPDKSGLPSDRFSAERTGGSVSTLTIQRTQQEDSAVYLCASSLDRAVTEAFFGQGTRLTVV.

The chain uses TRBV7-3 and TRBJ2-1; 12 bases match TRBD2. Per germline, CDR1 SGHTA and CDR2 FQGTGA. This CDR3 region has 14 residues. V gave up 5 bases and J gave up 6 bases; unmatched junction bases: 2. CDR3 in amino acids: CASSPLAGGNEQFF. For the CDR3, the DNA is TGTGCCAGCAGCCCACTAGCGGGAGGCAATGAGCAGTTCTTC.

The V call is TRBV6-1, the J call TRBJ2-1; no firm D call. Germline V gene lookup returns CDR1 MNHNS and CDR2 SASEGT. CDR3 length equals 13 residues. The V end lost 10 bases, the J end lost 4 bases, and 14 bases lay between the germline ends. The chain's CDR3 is CATRVRDYNEQFF. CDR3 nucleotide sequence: TGTGCCACCCGGGTCCGAGATTACAATGAGCAGTTCTTC.

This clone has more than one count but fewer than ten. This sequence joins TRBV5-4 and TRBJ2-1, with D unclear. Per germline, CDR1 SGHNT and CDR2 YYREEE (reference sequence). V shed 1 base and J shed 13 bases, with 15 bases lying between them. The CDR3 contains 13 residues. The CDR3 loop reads CASSLLSIGAQFF. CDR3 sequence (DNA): TGTGCCAGCAGCTTGCTTTCCATCGGAGCACAGTTCTTC.

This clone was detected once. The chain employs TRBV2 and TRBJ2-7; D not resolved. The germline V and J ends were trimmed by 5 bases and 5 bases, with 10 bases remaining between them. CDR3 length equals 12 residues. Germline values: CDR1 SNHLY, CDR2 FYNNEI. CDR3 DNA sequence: TGTGCCAGCAGTACGTCCCAGGACGAGCAGTACTTC. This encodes CASSTSQDEQYF.

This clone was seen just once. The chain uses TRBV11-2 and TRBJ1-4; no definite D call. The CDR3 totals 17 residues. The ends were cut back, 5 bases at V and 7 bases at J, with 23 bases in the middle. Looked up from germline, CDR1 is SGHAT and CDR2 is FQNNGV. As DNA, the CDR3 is TGTGCCAGCAGCCCGGAAGCGAGACGTCTGAAGCTTGAAAAACTGTTTTTT. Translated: CASSPEARRLKLEKLFF.

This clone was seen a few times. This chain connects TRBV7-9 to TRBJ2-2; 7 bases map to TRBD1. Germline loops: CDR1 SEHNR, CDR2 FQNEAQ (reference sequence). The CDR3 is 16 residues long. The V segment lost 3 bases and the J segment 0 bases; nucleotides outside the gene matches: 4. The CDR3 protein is CASSFLGTANTGELFF. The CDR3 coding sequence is TGTGCCAGCAGCTTTTTGGGGACAGCGAACACCGGGGAGCTGTTTTTT.

The chain's CDR3 is CASSEMGGTRYNEQFF. For the CDR3, the DNA is TGTGCCAGCAGTGAAATGGGCGGGACTAGGTACAATGAGCAGTTCTTC. The V and J genes are TRBV6-1 and TRBJ2-1; TRBD2 agrees at 8 bases. CDR3 length: 16 amino acids. V was clipped by 2 bases and J by 4 bases; unmatched bases: 7. Per germline, CDR1 MNHNS and CDR2 SASEGT.

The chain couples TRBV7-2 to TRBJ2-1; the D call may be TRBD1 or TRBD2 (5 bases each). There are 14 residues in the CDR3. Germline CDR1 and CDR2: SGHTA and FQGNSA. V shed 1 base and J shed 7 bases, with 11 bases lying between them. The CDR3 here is CASSLVRGTNEQFF. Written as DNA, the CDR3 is TGTGCCAGCAGCTTAGTCCGGGGCACTAATGAGCAGTTCTTC.